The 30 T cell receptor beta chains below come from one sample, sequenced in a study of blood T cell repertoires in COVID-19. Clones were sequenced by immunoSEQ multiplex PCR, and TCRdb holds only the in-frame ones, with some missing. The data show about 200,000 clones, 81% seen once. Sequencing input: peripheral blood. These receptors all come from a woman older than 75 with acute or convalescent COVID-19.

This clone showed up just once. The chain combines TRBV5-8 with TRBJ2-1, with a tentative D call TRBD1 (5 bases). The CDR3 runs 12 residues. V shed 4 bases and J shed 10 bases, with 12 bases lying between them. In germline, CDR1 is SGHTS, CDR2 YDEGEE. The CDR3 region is CASSNRPGEQFF. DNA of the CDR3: TGTGCCAGCAGCAACCGACCAGGGGAGCAGTTCTTC.

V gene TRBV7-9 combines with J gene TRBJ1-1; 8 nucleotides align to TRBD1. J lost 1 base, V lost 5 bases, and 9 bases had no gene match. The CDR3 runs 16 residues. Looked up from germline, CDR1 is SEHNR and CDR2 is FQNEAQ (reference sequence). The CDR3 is CASSPGQGGENTEAFF. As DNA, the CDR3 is TGTGCCAGCAGCCCCGGACAGGGAGGAGAGAACACTGAAGCTTTCTTT.

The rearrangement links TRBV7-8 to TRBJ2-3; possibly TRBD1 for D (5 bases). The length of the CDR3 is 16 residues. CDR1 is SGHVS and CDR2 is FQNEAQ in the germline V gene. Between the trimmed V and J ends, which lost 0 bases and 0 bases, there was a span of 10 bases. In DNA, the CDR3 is TGTGCCAGCAGCTTAGCGGGGCGGTATAGCACAGATACGCAGTATTTT. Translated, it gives CASSLAGRYSTDTQYF.

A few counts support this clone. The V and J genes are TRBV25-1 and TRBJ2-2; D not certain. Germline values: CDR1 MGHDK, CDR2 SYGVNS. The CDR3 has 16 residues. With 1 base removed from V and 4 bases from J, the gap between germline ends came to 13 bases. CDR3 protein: CASSESDRWSTGELFF. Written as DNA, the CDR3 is TGTGCCAGCAGTGAATCTGACCGATGGAGCACCGGGGAGCTGTTTTTT.

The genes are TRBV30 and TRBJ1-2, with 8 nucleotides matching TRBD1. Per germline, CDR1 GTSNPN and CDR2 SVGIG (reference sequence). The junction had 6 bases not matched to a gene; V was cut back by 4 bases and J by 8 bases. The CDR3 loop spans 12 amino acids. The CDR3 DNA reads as TGTGCCTGGACACAGGGGGGCGGGGGCTACACCTTC. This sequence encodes CAWTQGGGGYTF.

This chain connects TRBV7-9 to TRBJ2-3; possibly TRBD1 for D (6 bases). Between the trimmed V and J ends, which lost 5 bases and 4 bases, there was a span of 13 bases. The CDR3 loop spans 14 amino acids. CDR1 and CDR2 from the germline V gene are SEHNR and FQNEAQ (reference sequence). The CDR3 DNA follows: TGTGCCAGCAGCCCCGGGACATTCCCAGATACGCAGTATTTT. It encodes CASSPGTFPDTQYF.

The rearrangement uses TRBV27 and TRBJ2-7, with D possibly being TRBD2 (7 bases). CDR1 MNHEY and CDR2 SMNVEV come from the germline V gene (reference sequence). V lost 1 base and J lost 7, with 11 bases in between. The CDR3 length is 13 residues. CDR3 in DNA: TGTGCCAGCAGTTTATGGGGGGGCCTAGAGCAGTACTTC. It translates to CASSLWGGLEQYF.

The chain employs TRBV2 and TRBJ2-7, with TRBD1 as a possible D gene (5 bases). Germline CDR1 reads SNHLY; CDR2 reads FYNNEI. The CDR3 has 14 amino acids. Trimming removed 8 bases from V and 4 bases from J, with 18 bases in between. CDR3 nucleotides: TGTGCCAGCCGATGGACAACAATTCGATACGAGCAGTACTTC. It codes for CASRWTTIRYEQYF.

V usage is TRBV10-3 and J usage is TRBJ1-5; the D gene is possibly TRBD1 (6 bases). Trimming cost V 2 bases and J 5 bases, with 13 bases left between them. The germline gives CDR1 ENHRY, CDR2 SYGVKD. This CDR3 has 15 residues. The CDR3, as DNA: TGTGCCATCAGTGAGGGGTCAGGGGTCGATCAGCCCCAGCATTTT. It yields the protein CAISEGSGVDQPQHF.

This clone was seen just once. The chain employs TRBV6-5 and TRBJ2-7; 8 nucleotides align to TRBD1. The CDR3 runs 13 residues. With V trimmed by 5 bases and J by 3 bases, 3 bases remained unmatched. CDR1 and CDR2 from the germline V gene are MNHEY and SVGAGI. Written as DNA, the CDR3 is TGTGCCAGCAGTCGGACAGGGCGCTACGAGCAGTACTTC. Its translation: CASSRTGRYEQYF.

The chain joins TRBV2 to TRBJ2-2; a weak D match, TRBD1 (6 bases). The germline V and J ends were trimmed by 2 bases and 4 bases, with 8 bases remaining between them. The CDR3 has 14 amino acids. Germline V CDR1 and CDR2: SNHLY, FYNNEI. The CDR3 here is CASSELRGTGELFF. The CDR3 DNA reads TGTGCCAGCAGTGAACTCAGGGGCACCGGGGAGCTGTTTTTT.

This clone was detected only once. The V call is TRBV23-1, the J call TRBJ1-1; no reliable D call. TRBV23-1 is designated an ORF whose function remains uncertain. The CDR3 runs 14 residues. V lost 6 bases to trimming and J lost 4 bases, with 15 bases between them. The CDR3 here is CASREEVGITEAFF. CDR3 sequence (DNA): TGCGCCAGCAGAGAGGAGGTGGGGATCACTGAAGCTTTCTTT.

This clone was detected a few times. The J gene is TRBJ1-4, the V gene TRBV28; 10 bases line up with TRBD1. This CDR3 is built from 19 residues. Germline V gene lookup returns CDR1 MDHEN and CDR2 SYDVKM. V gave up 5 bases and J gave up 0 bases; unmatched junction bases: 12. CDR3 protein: CASSPSGTGVFATNEKLFF. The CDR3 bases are TGTGCCAGCAGTCCTTCCGGGACAGGGGTTTTTGCAACTAATGAAAAACTGTTTTTT.

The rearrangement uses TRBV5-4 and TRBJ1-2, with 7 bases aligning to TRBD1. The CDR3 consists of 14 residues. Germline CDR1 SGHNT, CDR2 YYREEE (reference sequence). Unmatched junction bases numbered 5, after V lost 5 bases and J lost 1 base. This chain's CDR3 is CASRGDRGNYGYTF. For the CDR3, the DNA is TGTGCCAGCAGGGGGGACAGAGGTAACTATGGCTACACCTTC.

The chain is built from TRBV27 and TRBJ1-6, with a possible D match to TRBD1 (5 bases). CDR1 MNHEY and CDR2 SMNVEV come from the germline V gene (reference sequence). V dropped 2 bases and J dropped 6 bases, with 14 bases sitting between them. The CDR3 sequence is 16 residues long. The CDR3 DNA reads TGTGCCAGCAGTTTAGTGGGGGATAGCGGTAATTCACCCCTCCACTTT. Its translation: CASSLVGDSGNSPLHF.

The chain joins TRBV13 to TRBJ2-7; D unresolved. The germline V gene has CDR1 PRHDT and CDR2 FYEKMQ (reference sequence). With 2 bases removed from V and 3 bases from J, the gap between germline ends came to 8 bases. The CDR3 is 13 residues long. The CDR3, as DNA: TGTGCCAGCAGCTTAACAGTCAGCTACGAGCAGTACTTC. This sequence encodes CASSLTVSYEQYF.

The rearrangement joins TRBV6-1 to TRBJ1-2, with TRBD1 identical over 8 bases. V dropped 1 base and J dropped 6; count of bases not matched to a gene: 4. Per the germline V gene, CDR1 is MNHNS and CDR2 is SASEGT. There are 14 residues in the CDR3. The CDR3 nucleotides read TGTGCCAGCAGTGAAGAGGCAGGGGGCGATGGCTACACCTTC. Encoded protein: CASSEEAGGDGYTF.

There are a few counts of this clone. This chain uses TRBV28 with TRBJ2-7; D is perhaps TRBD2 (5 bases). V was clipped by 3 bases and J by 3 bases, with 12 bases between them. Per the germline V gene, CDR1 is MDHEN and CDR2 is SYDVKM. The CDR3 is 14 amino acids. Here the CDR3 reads CASSLRGPVYEQYF. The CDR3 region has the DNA TGTGCCAGCAGTTTGAGAGGGCCAGTCTACGAGCAGTACTTC.

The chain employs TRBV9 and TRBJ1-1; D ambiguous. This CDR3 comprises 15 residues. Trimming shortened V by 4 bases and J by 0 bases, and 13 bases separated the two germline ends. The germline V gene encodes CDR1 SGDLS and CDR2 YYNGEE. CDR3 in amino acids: CASSPTPGMNTEAFF. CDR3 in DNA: TGTGCCAGCAGCCCGACACCCGGAATGAACACTGAAGCTTTCTTT.

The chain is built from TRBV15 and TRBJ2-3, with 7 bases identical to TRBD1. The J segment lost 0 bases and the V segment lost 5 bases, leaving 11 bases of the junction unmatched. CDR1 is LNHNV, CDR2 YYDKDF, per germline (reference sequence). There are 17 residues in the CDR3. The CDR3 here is CATSARQGSLSTDTQYF. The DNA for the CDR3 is TGTGCCACCAGCGCCCGACAGGGTTCCCTTAGCACAGATACGCAGTATTTT.

Here the CDR3 reads CASSPGQGKADTQYF. The CDR3, as DNA: TGTGCCAGCAGTCCGGGACAGGGGAAAGCAGATACGCAGTATTTT. The J gene is TRBJ2-3, the V gene TRBV25-1, with 10 bases lining up with TRBD1. The CDR3 covers 15 residues. V lost 5 bases, J lost 4 bases, and 6 bases stayed unmatched. The germline V gene has CDR1 MGHDK and CDR2 SYGVNS.

CDR3: CASSLGGQLMNTEAFF. For the CDR3, the DNA is TGTGCCAGCAGCTTGGGGGGACAGTTAATGAACACTGAAGCTTTCTTT. The chain is built from TRBV7-9 and TRBJ1-1; 7 bases are a match to TRBD1. Germline V CDR1 and CDR2: SEHNR, FQNEAQ (reference sequence). V lost 3 bases to trimming and J lost 0 bases; unmatched junction nucleotides: 7. This CDR3 has 16 amino acids.

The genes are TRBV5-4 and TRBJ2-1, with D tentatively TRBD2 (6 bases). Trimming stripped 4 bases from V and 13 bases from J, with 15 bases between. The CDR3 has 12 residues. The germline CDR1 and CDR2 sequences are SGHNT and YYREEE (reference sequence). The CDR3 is CASSPGTAIQFF. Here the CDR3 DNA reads TGTGCCAGCAGCCCCGGGACTGCGATACAGTTCTTC.

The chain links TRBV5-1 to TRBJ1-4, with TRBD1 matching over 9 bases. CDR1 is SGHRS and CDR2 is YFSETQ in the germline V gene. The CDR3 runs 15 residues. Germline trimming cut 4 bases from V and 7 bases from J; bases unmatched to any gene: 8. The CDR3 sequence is CASSHGQGNSEKLFF. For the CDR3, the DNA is TGCGCCAGCAGCCACGGACAGGGGAATAGTGAAAAACTGTTTTTT. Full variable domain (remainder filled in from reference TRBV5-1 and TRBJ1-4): KAGVTQTPRYLIKTRGQQVTLSCSPISGHRSVSWYQQTPGQGLQFLFEYFSETQRNKGNFPGRFSGRQFSNSRSEMNVSTLELGDSALYLCASSHGQGNSEKLFFGSGTQLSVL.

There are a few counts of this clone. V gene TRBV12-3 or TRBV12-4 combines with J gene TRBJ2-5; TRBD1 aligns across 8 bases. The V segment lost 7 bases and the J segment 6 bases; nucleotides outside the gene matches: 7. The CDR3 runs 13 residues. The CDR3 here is CASTSGQGQTQYF. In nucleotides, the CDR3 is TGTGCCAGCACTTCCGGACAGGGACAGACCCAGTACTTC.

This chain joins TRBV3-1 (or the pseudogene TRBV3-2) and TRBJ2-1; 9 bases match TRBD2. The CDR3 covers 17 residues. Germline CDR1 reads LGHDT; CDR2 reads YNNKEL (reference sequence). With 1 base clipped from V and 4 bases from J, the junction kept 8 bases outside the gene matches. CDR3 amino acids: CASSQVFSGGVYNEQFF. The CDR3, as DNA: TGTGCCAGCAGCCAAGTTTTTAGCGGGGGAGTGTACAATGAGCAGTTCTTC.

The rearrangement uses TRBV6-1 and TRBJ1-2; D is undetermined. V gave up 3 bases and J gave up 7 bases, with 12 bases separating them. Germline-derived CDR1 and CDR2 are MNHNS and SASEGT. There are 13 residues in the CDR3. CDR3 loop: CASSDDGRSGYTF. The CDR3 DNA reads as TGTGCCAGCAGTGACGATGGCAGGTCTGGCTACACCTTC.

CDR3 DNA sequence: TGTGCCTGGAGCACCCCTGACAGGACAGATACGCAGTATTTT. Its translation is CAWSTPDRTDTQYF. V and J are TRBV30 and TRBJ2-3; D may be TRBD1 (6 bases). The CDR3 runs to 14 residues. Per the germline V gene, CDR1 is GTSNPN and CDR2 is SVGIG (reference sequence). Trimming pared 3 bases from V and 3 bases from J, leaving 13 bases between.

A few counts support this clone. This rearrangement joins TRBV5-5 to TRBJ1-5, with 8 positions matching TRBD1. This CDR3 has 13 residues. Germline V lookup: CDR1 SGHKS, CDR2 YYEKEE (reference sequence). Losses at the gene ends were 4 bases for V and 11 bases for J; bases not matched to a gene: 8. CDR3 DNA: TGTGCCAGCAGCGGGGGACAGGCTGAGACCCAGCATTTT. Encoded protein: CASSGGQAETQHF. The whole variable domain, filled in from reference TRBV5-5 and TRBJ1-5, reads DAGVTQSPTHLIKTRGQQVTLRCSPISGHKSVSWYQQVLGQGPQFIFQYYEKEERGRGNFPDRFSARQFPNYSSELNVNALLLGDSALYLCASSGGQAETQHFGDGTRLSIL.

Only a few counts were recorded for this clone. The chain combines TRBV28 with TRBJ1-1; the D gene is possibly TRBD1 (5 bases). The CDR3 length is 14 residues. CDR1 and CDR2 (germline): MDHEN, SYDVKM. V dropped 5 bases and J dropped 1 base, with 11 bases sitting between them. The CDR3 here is CASSPGGRNTEAFF. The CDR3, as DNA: TGTGCCAGCAGTCCCGGGGGTCGGAACACTGAAGCTTTCTTT.